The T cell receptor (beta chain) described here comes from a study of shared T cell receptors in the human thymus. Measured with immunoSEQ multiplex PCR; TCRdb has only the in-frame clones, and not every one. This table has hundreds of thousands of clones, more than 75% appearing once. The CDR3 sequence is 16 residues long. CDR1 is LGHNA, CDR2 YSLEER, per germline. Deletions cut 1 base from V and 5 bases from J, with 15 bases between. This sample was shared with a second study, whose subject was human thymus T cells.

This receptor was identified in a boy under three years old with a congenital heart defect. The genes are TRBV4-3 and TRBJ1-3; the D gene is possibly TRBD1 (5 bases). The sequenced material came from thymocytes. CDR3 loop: CASSQAKAGVRNTIYF. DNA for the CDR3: TGCGCCAGCAGCCAAGCTAAGGCGGGGGTAAGAAACACCATATATTTT.